This is a list of T cell receptor beta chains from one sample in a study of beta chain features in type 1 diabetes. TCRdb's copy holds only in-frame clones and misses some; the assay was immunoSEQ multiplex PCR. The data show nearly 250,000 clones, with approximately 14% seen just once and around 0.03% held by the top ten. The sequenced sample was naive CD4+ T cells from blood. The receptors originated from a middle-aged woman in good health. Each CDR3 is given with its conserved first and last residue. A D gene is named only where the DNA matches it firmly. Some rows mark clone size as missing; the rest say once, few, many or name a class of expanded clone.

v_call	j_call	clone_size	d_call	cdr3_aa	cdr3_nt
TRBV10-3	TRBJ2-3	-	TRBD2	CAIKRGTSTDTQYF	TGTGCCATCAAGCGGGGAACGAGCACAGATACGCAGTATTTT
TRBV13	TRBJ1-3	-	TRBD1	CASSHRGQVGGNTIYF	TGTGCCAGCAGCCATAGAGGACAGGTCGGTGGAAACACCATATATTTT
TRBV10-3	TRBJ2-5	few	TRBD2	CAISASGGQETQYF	TGTGCCATCAGTGCTAGCGGGGGACAAGAGACCCAGTACTTC
TRBV2	TRBJ2-7	-	-	CASSAGTNRAYEQYF	TGTGCCAGCAGCGCCGGGACAAATAGAGCCTACGAGCAGTACTTC
TRBV18	TRBJ1-6	-	-	CASSPLLALTPGPLHF	TGTGCCAGCTCACCACTCTTGGCACTCACCCCGGGGCCCCTCCACTTT
TRBV13	TRBJ2-3	few	TRBD1	CASSPRQGTDTQYF	TGTGCCAGCAGCCCCAGACAGGGAACAGATACGCAGTATTTT
TRBV7-6	TRBJ2-3	-	TRBD2	CASSLVGGGTDTQYF	TGTGCCAGCAGCTTAGTTGGCGGGGGGACAGATACGCAGTATTTT
TRBV9	TRBJ2-5	-	-	CASSVGTPRWETQYF	TGTGCCAGCAGCGTAGGTACTCCTAGATGGGAGACCCAGTACTTC
TRBV7-2	TRBJ2-3	-	TRBD2	CASSFGSGGPDTQYF	TGTGCCAGCAGCTTTGGTAGCGGGGGACCAGATACGCAGTATTTT
TRBV6-5	TRBJ2-2	few	-	CASFPGKNTGELFF	TGTGCCAGCTTTCCAGGAAAGAACACCGGGGAGCTGTTTTTT
TRBV14	TRBJ2-1	-	-	CASSQQGGHNEQFF	TGTGCCAGCAGCCAACAGGGAGGTCACAATGAGCAGTTCTTC
TRBV19	TRBJ1-5	-	-	CASSIAGGQPQHF	TGTGCCAGTAGTATCGCCGGGGGACAGCCCCAGCATTTT
TRBV28	TRBJ2-6	-	-	CASSSGEAAISGANVLTF	TGTGCCAGCAGTTCTGGCGAGGCCGCGATCTCTGGGGCCAACGTCCTGACTTTC
TRBV18	TRBJ1-5	few	-	CASSPGQGDNQPQHF	TGTGCCAGCTCACCAGGCCAGGGCGACAATCAGCCCCAGCATTTT
TRBV11-2	TRBJ1-2	few	-	CASSLEVGLLRGYTF	TGTGCCAGCAGCTTAGAGGTTGGCCTTCTGCGGGGCTACACCTTC
TRBV5-4	TRBJ1-6	-	-	CASSLDSRNSPLHF	TGTGCCAGCAGCTTGGACAGTCGGAATTCACCCCTCCACTTT
TRBV6-1	TRBJ2-3	-	-	CASSEGIGPDTQYF	TGTGCCAGCAGTGAAGGGATTGGGCCTGATACGCAGTATTTT
TRBV11-3	TRBJ1-1	few	-	CASSLDQGPDTEAFF	TGTGCCAGCAGCTTAGATCAGGGGCCGGACACTGAAGCTTTCTTT
TRBV6-6	TRBJ2-7	-	-	CASSYITGPFGEQYF	TGTGCCAGCAGTTATATAACAGGCCCGTTCGGGGAGCAGTACTTC
TRBV7-9	TRBJ2-7	-	TRBD2	CASSFISGGSYEQYF	TGTGCCAGCAGCTTCATTAGCGGGGGGAGCTACGAGCAGTACTTC
TRBV9	TRBJ2-2	-	-	CASSPFTGELFF	TGTGCCAGCAGCCCCTTCACCGGGGAGCTGTTTTTT
TRBV5-4	TRBJ2-3	few	TRBD2	CASSRGLAGGPDTQYF	TGTGCCAGCAGCCGAGGACTAGCGGGGGGCCCGGATACGCAGTATTTT
TRBV7-9	TRBJ1-6	few	TRBD1	CASSLWGTDNSPLHF	TGTGCCAGCAGCTTATGGGGGACAGATAATTCACCCCTCCACTTT
TRBV5-6	TRBJ2-1	few	-	CASSLVPSEQFF	TGTGCCAGCAGCTTGGTACCTAGTGAGCAGTTCTTC
TRBV5-1	TRBJ1-4	-	TRBD1	CASSGDRDLHEKLFF	TGCGCCAGCAGCGGGGACAGGGATCTTCATGAAAAACTGTTTTTT
TRBV11-2	TRBJ2-1	few	-	CASSIDRSNEQFF	TGTGCCAGCAGCATCGACAGGTCCAATGAGCAGTTCTTC
TRBV19	TRBJ2-7	few	-	CASSISRTYEQYF	TGTGCCAGTAGTATCTCGCGTACCTACGAGCAGTACTTC
TRBV9	TRBJ2-1	few	-	CASSPRRGFGTRDEQFF	TGTGCCAGCAGCCCCAGAAGAGGGTTTGGGACAAGGGATGAGCAGTTCTTC
TRBV7-9	TRBJ2-3	-	-	CAISLGGPGTDTQYF	TGTGCCATTTCCCTCGGGGGGCCTGGCACAGATACGCAGTATTTT
TRBV5-4	TRBJ2-7	few	TRBD1	CASSLATGDPYEQYF	TGTGCCAGCAGCTTGGCGACAGGGGACCCCTACGAGCAGTACTTC
TRBV18	TRBJ2-7	few	-	CASSPGLGYEQYF	TGTGCCAGCTCACCCGGACTTGGCTACGAGCAGTACTTC
TRBV4-1	TRBJ2-7	-	TRBD2	CASSQGGGGLGEQYF	TGCGCCAGCAGCCAAGGCGGGGGGGGCCTTGGGGAGCAGTACTTC
TRBV5-1	TRBJ2-2	-	-	CASNTDSTGELFF	TGCGCCAGCAACACGGACAGCACCGGGGAGCTGTTTTTT
TRBV6-1	TRBJ1-5	-	-	CASSEAGSGGHQPQHF	TGTGCCAGCAGTGAAGCGGGCAGCGGGGGGCATCAGCCCCAGCATTTT
TRBV2	TRBJ2-3	few	-	CASAGKNTQYF	TGTGCCAGCGCGGGCAAAAATACGCAGTATTTT
TRBV2	TRBJ2-5	few	-	CASRDLPGGETQYF	TGTGCCAGCAGGGACCTTCCGGGCGGGGAGACCCAGTACTTC
TRBV5-1	TRBJ2-3	-	-	CASSLGQSTDTQYF	TGCGCCAGCAGCTTGGGACAGTCAACAGATACGCAGTATTTT
TRBV25-1	TRBJ2-7	few	-	CASRPLGLYEQYF	TGTGCCAGCAGACCATTGGGCCTCTACGAGCAGTACTTC
TRBV2	TRBJ2-7	few	-	CASSGSPYEQYF	TGTGCCAGCAGTGGTAGTCCCTACGAGCAGTACTTC
TRBV6-4	TRBJ1-6	few	-	CASRTNRNSPLHF	TGTGCCAGCAGAACCAACAGAAATTCACCCCTCCACTTT
TRBV4-3	TRBJ2-1	few	TRBD1	CASSQQDRADEQFF	TGCGCCAGCAGCCAACAGGACAGGGCCGATGAGCAGTTCTTC